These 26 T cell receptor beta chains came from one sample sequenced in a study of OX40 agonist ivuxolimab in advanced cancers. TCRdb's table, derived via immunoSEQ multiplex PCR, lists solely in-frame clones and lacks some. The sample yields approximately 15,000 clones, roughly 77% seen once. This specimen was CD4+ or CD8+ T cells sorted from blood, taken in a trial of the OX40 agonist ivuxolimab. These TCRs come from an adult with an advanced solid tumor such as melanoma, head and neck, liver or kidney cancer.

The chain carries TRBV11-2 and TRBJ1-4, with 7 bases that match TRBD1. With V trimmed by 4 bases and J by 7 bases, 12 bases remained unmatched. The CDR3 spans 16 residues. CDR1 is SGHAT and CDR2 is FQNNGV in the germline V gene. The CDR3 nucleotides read TGTGCCAGCAGCTCCGGTGAGGGGGGGGACAGTGAAAAACTGTTTTTT. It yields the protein CASSSGEGGDSEKLFF.

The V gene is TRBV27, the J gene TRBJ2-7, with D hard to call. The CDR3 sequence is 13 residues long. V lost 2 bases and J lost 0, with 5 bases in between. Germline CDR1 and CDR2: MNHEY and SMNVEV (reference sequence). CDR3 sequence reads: CASSLPGSYEQYF. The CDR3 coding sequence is TGTGCCAGCAGTTTACCCGGCTCCTACGAGCAGTACTTC.

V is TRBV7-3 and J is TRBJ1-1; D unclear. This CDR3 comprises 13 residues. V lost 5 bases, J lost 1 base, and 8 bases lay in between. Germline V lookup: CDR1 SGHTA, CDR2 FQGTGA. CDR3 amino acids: CASSPAGNTEAFF. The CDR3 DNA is TGTGCCAGCAGCCCTGCAGGGAACACTGAAGCTTTCTTT. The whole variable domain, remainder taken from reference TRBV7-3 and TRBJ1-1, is GAGVSQTPSNKVTEKGKYVELRCDPISGHTALYWYRQSLGQGPEFLIYFQGTGAADDSGLPNDRFFAVRPEGSVSTLKIQRTERGDSAVYLCASSPAGNTEAFFGQGTRLTVV.

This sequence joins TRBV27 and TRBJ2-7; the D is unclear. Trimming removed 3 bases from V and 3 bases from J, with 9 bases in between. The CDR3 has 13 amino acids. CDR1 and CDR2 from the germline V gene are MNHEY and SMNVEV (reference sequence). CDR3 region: CASSFSQNYEQYF. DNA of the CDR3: TGTGCCAGCAGTTTTTCACAGAACTACGAGCAGTACTTC.

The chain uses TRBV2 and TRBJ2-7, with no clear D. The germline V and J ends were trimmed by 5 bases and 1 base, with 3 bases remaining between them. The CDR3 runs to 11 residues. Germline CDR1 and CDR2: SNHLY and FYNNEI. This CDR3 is CASSPSYEQYF. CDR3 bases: TGTGCCAGCAGTCCGTCCTACGAGCAGTACTTC.

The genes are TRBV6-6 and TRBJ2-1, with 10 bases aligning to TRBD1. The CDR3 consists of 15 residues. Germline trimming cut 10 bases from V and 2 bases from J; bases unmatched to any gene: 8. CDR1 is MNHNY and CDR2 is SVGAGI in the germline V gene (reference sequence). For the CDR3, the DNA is TGTGCCACTCGGCTCGGGACAGGGGCCTACAATGAGCAGTTCTTC. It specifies CATRLGTGAYNEQFF.

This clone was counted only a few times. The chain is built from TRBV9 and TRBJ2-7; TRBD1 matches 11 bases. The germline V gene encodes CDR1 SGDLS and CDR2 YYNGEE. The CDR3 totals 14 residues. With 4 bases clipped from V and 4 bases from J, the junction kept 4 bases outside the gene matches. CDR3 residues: CASSHGQGAYEQYF. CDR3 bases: TGTGCCAGCAGCCACGGACAGGGGGCTTACGAGCAGTACTTC.

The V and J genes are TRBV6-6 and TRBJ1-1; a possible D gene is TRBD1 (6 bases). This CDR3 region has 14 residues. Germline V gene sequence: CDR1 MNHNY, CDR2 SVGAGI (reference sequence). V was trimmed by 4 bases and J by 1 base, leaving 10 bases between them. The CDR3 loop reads CASSLQGSNTEAFF. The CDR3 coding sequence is TGTGCCAGCAGTTTACAGGGATCGAACACTGAAGCTTTCTTT.

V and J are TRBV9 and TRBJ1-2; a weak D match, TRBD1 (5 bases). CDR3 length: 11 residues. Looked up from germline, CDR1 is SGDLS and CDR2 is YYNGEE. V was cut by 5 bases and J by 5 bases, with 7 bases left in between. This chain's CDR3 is CASSAGYGYTF. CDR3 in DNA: TGTGCCAGCAGTGCAGGGTATGGCTACACCTTC.

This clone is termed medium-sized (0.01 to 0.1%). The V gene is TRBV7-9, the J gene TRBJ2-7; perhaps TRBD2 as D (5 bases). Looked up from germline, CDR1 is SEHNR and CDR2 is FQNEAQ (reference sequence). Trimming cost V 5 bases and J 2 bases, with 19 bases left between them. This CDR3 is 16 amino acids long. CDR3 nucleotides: TGTGCCAGCAGCCCCAGCGGACCCCCAAAGGCCTACGAGCAGTACTTC. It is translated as CASSPSGPPKAYEQYF. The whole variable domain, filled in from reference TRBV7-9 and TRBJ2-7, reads DTGVSQNPRHKITKRGQNVTFRCDPISEHNRLYWYRQTLGQGPEFLTYFQNEAQLEKSRLLSDRFSAERPKGSFSTLEIQRTEQGDSAMYLCASSPSGPPKAYEQYFGPGTRLTVT.

Here the CDR3 reads CATLEKRNYEQYF. The CDR3 nucleotides are TGTGCCACCCTTGAGAAGCGGAACTACGAGCAGTACTTC. The V and J genes are TRBV7-9 and TRBJ2-7, with a possible D match to TRBD2 (5 bases). This CDR3 spans 13 amino acids. Per germline, CDR1 SEHNR and CDR2 FQNEAQ (reference sequence). Trimming shortened V by 10 bases and J by 3 bases, and 16 bases separated the two germline ends. The full variable domain, completed using reference TRBV7-9 and TRBJ2-7, is DTGVSQNPRHKITKRGQNVTFRCDPISEHNRLYWYRQTLGQGPEFLTYFQNEAQLEKSRLLSDRFSAERPKGSFSTLEIQRTEQGDSAMYLCATLEKRNYEQYFGPGTRLTVT.

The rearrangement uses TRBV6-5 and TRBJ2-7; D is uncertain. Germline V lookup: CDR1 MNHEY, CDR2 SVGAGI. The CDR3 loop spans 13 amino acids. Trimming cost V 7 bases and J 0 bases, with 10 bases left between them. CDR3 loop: CASNTFSSYEQYF. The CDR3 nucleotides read TGTGCCAGCAACACATTCAGCTCCTACGAGCAGTACTTC.

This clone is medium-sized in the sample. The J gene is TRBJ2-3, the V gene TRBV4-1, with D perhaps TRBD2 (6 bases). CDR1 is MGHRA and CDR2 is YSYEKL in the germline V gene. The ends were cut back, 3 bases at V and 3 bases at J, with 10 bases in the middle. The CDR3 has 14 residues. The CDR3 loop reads CASSHKTSTDTQYF. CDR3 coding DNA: TGCGCCAGCAGCCACAAGACTAGTACAGATACGCAGTATTTT.

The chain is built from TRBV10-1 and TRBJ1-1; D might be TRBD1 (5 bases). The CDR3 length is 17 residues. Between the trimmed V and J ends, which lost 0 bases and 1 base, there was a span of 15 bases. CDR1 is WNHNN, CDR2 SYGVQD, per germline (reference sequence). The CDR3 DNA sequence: TGCGCCAGCAGTGAGTCTGATCCCGGCCAGGGGAACACTGAAGCTTTCTTT. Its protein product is CASSESDPGQGNTEAFF.

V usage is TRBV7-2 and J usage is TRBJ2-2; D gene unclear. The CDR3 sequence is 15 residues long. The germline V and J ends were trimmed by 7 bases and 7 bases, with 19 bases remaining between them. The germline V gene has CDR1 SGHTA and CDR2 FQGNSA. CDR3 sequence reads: CASTPLESASGELFF. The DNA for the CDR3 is TGTGCCAGCACCCCATTGGAGTCCGCCAGCGGGGAGCTGTTTTTT.

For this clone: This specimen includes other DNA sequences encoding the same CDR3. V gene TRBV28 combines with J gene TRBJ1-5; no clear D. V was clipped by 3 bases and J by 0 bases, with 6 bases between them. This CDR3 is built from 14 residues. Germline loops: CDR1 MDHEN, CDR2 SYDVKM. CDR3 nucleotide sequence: TGTGCCAGCAGTTTGCCCTATAGCAATCAGCCCCAGCATTTT. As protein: CASSLPYSNQPQHF.

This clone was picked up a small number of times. Written as DNA, the CDR3 is TGTGCCAGCAGTTTAAGCAGCTCCTATGGCTACACCTTC. It encodes CASSLSSSYGYTF. The rearrangement joins TRBV28 to TRBJ1-2; D ambiguous. This CDR3 contains 13 residues. V lost 2 bases and J lost 4, with 8 bases in between. Germline lookup yields CDR1 MDHEN and CDR2 SYDVKM.

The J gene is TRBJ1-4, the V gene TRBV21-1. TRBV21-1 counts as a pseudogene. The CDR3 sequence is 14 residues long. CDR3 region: CASSKDRGGEKLFF. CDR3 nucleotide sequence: TGTGCCAGCAGCAAAGATCGGGGCGGGGAAAAACTGTTTTTT.

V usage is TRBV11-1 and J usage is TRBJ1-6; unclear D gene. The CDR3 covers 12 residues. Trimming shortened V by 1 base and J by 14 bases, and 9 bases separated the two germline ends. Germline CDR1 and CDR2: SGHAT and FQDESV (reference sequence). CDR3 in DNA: TGTGCCAGCAGCTTAGTACCGGGTACCCTCCACTTT. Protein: CASSLVPGTLHF.

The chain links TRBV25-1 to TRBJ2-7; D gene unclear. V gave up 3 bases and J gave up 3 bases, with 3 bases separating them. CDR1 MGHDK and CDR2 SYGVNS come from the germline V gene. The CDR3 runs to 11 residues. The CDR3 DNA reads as TGTGCCAGCAGTGACCTCTACGAGCAGTACTTC. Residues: CASSDLYEQYF.

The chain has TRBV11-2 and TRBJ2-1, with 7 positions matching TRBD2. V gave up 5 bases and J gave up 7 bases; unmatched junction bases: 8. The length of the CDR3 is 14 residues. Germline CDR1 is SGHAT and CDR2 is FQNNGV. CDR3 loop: CASSARTRFNEQFF. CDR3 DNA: TGTGCCAGCAGCGCAAGGACTAGATTTAATGAGCAGTTCTTC.

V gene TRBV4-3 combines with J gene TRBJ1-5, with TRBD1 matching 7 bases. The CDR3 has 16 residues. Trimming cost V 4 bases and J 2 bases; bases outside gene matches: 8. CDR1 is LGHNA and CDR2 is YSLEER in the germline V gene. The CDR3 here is CASSLTVQGGNQPQHF. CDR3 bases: TGCGCCAGCAGCCTGACCGTTCAGGGGGGCAATCAGCCCCAGCATTTT.

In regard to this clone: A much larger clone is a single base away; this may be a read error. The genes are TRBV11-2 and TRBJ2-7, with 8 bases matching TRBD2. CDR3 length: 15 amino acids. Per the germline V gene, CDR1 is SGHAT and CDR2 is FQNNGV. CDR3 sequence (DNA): TGTGTCAGCAGCTTACTGCCAGCGGGAGCATACGAGCAGTACTTC. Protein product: CVSSLLPAGAYEQYF.

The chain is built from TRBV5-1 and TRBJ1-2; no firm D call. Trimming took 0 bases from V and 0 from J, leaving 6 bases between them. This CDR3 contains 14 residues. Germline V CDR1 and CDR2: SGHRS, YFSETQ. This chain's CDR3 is CASSLAPANYGYTF. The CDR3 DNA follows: TGCGCCAGCAGCTTGGCACCAGCTAACTATGGCTACACCTTC.

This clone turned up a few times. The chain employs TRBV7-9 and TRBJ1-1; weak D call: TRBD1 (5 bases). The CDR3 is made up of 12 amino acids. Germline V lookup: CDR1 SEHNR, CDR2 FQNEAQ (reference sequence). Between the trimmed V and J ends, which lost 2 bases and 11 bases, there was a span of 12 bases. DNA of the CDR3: TGTGCCAGCAGCTTATCAGGGAAGGGGGCTTTCTTT. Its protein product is CASSLSGKGAFF.

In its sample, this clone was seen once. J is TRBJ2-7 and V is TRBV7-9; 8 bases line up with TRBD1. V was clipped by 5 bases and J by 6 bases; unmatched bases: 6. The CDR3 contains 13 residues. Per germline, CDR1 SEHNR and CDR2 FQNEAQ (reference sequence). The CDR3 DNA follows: TGTGCCAGCAGCGATCCAGGGGGCCGCGAGCAGTACTTC. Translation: CASSDPGGREQYF.